The 14 T cell receptor beta chains listed next were all sequenced from one sample in a study of cytomegalovirus exposure and HLA in healthy donors. The PCR used 60 Vbeta and 13 Jbeta primers. TCRdb's copy holds only in-frame clones and misses some; the assay was immunoSEQ multiplex PCR. The sample shows about 150,000 clones, 80% of them seen only once. What was sequenced was PBMCs. These receptors were taken from a young man in good health and CMV-seropositive.

The gene calls are TRBV7-3 and TRBJ2-3; 9 bases are a match to TRBD2. CDR3 length equals 15 residues. V lost 3 bases, J lost 0 bases, and 1 base stayed unmatched. Germline assignment: CDR1 SGHTA and CDR2 FQGTGA. The CDR3 DNA sequence: TGTGCCAGCAGCTTCCTAGCGGGAAGCACAGATACGCAGTATTTT. Its protein is CASSFLAGSTDTQYF.

This rearrangement joins TRBV28 to TRBJ1-1; D unresolved. The germline gives CDR1 MDHEN, CDR2 SYDVKM. With 3 bases removed from V and 5 bases from J, the gap between germline ends came to 16 bases. CDR3 length: 15 residues. CDR3 region: CASSFPYSPRTEAFF. In nucleotides, the CDR3 is TGTGCCAGCAGTTTCCCGTACAGCCCCAGGACTGAAGCTTTCTTT.

V is TRBV10-3 and J is TRBJ2-7, with D possibly TRBD2 on 5 matching bases. Germline-derived CDR1 and CDR2 are ENHRY and SYGVKD. Deletions cut 0 bases from V and 6 bases from J, with 9 bases between. The CDR3 has 13 amino acids. The CDR3 DNA reads as TGTGCCATCAGTGAGTCGTCCCTAGCCGAGCAGTACTTC. Translated: CAISESSLAEQYF.

The chain joins TRBV13 to TRBJ1-2; 11 nucleotides align to TRBD1. Germline loops: CDR1 PRHDT, CDR2 FYEKMQ (reference sequence). This CDR3 comprises 13 residues. With 4 bases clipped from V and 8 bases from J, the junction kept 3 bases outside the gene matches. The DNA for the CDR3 is TGTGCCAGCAGCTCGGACAGGGGGCGCGGCTACACCTTC. It is translated as CASSSDRGRGYTF.

The J gene is TRBJ2-6, the V gene TRBV27, with D perhaps TRBD1 (5 bases). Germline V gene data show CDR1 as MNHEY and CDR2 as SMNVEV (reference sequence). The CDR3 has 16 amino acids. Trimming removed 8 bases from V and 0 bases from J, with 14 bases in between. The CDR3 nucleotides read TGTGCCAGCGGCCGGGCAGACAGCTCTGGGGCCAACGTCCTGACTTTC. As protein: CASGRADSSGANVLTF.

A remark on this clone: The junction departs from germline at one end; a sequencing error may be responsible. This chain connects TRBV29-1 to TRBJ1-2, with 7 nucleotides matching TRBD1. Germline lookup yields CDR1 SQVTM and CDR2 ANQGSEA. The CDR3 runs 10 residues. The CDR3 spells CSVDKDRFHF. DNA of the CDR3: TGCAGCGTTGACAAGGACAGGTTTCACTTC.

The J gene is TRBJ1-5, the V gene TRBV5-8; 10 bases match TRBD1. This CDR3 is 16 amino acids long. Germline values: CDR1 SGHTS, CDR2 YDEGEE. J gave up 4 bases and V 2 bases, and 6 bases lay outside the gene matches. DNA of the CDR3: TGTGCCAGCAGCTTCCGGACAGGGGGAAGAAATCAGCCCCAGCATTTT. Translating it yields CASSFRTGGRNQPQHF. Full variable domain (missing parts from reference TRBV5-8 and TRBJ1-5): EAGVTQSPTHLIKTRGQQATLRCSPISGHTSVYWYQQALGLGLQFLLWYDEGEERNRGNFPPRFSGRQFPNYSSELNVNALELEDSALYLCASSFRTGGRNQPQHFGDGTRLSIL.

The chain joins TRBV29-1 to TRBJ1-5; 9 bases match TRBD1. Germline CDR1 reads SQVTM; CDR2 reads ANQGSEA. Unmatched junction bases numbered 7, after V lost 6 bases and J lost 4 bases. This CDR3 is 14 amino acids long. CDR3 amino acids: CSVRAGTGNQPQHF. CDR3 bases: TGCAGCGTAAGAGCGGGGACAGGGAATCAGCCCCAGCATTTT.

The V and J genes are TRBV5-1 and TRBJ2-1; 14 nucleotides agree with TRBD2. The CDR3 length is 20 residues. V lost 4 bases, J lost 0 bases, and 12 bases stayed unmatched. Germline CDR1 and CDR2: SGHRS and YFSETQ. In nucleotides, the CDR3 is TGCGCCAGCAGCCCGTCGACTAGCGGGAGGGCCTCAGGCTCCTACAATGAGCAGTTCTTC. Translated, it gives CASSPSTSGRASGSYNEQFF.

DNA for the CDR3: TGTGCCAGTAGTATCACAGGGCGGGATACGCAGTATTTT. Translated, it gives CASSITGRDTQYF. The chain couples TRBV19 to TRBJ2-3; perhaps TRBD1 as D (6 bases). The CDR3 is 13 amino acids. Germline assignment: CDR1 LNHDA and CDR2 SQIVND (reference sequence). The V end lost 3 bases, the J end lost 6 bases, and 10 bases lay between the germline ends.

The genes are TRBV30 and TRBJ2-5; 7 bases agree with TRBD1. J gave up 2 bases and V 0 bases, and 3 bases lay outside the gene matches. The CDR3 length is 14 residues. Germline V gives CDR1 GTSNPN, CDR2 SVGIG (reference sequence). The CDR3 region has the DNA TGTGCCTGGAGTGTTGGGACAGCTCAAGAGACCCAGTACTTC. Protein sequence: CAWSVGTAQETQYF.

The chain uses TRBV5-1 and TRBJ2-7; 10 positions agree with TRBD2. Germline V gives CDR1 SGHRS, CDR2 YFSETQ. The CDR3 runs to 15 residues. Trimming cost V 0 bases and J 5 bases; bases outside gene matches: 5. CDR3 in amino acids: CASSLEASGSDEQYF. CDR3 coding DNA: TGCGCCAGCAGCTTGGAGGCTAGCGGGAGCGACGAGCAGTACTTC.

This clone occurred a few times. The genes are TRBV13 and TRBJ2-1; TRBD2 agrees at 9 bases. CDR1 and CDR2 from the germline V gene are PRHDT and FYEKMQ (reference sequence). J gave up 6 bases and V 1 base, and 1 base lay outside the gene matches. The CDR3 is made up of 14 amino acids. CDR3 nucleotide sequence: TGTGCCAGCAGCTTAGTAGCGGGAGCCAATGAGCAGTTCTTC. Translation: CASSLVAGANEQFF. Combining the CDR3 with reference TRBV13 and TRBJ2-1 gives the whole variable domain AAGVIQSPRHLIKEKRETATLKCYPIPRHDTVYWYQQGPGQDPQFLISFYEKMQSDKGSIPDRFSAQQFSDYHSELNMSSLELGDSALYFCASSLVAGANEQFFGPGTRLTVL.

With regard to this clone: The junction and the germline gene differ at one end; a read error may be behind it. The chain combines TRBV7-9 with TRBJ2-3, with D uncertain. The CDR3 is 12 residues long. The germline V gene encodes CDR1 SEHNR and CDR2 FQNEAQ (reference sequence). Written as DNA, the CDR3 is TGTTCCAGCAGCCGGAGCACAGATACGCAGTATTTT. It yields the protein CSSSRSTDTQYF.